This record covers a single T cell receptor (beta chain). The germline V gene encodes CDR1 MNHEY and CDR2 SVGAGI. Germline trimming cut 5 bases from V and 7 bases from J; bases unmatched to any gene: 4. This CDR3 is built from 12 residues. The data belong to a study of blood T cell repertoires in COVID-19. For the study at large: Nucleic acid was either cDNA or gDNA, and it came from T cells, B-cell-depleted T cells, or PBMCs.

Clones were read by immunoSEQ multiplex PCR, and TCRdb kept only the in-frame ones, dropping some. The sample holds about 24,000 clones, roughly 82% seen once. The chain joins TRBV6-5 to TRBJ2-5, with 7 bases aligning to TRBD1. The clonotype comes from a human donor with active COVID-19. The donor label of this sample is uncertain. The sequenced sample consisted of peripheral blood. The CDR3 protein is CASSTGEATQYF. The CDR3 bases are TGTGCCAGCAGTACAGGGGAAGCGACCCAGTACTTC.